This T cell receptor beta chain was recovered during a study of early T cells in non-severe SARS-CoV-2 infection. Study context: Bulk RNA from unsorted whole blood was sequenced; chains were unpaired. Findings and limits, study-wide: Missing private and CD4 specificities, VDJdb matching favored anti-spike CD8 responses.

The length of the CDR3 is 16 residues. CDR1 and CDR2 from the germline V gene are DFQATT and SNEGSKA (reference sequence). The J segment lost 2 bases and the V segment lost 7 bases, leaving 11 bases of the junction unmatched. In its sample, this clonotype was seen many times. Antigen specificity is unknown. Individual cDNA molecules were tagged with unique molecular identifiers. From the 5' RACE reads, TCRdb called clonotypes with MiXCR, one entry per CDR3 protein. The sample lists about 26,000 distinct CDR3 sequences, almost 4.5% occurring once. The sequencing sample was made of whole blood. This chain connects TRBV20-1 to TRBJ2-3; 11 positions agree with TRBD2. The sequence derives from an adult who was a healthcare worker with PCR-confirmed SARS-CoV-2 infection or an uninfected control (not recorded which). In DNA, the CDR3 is TGCAGTGTTGTCCTCCTAGCGGGGGGCCTCACAGATACGCAGTATTTT. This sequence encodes CSVVLLAGGLTDTQYF.